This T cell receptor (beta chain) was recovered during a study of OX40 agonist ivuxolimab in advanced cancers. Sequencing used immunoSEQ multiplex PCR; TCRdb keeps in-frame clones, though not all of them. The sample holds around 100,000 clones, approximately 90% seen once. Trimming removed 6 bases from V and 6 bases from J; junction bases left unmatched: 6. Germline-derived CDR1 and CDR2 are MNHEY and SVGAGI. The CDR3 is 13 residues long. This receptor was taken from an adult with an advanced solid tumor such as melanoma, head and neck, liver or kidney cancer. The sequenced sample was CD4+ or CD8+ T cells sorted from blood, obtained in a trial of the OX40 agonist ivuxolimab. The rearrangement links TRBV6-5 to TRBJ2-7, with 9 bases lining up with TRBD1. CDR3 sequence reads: CASSPGQGSEQYF. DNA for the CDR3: TGTGCCAGCAGCCCGGGACAGGGAAGCGAGCAGTACTTC.